This TCR beta chain stems from a study of blood T cell repertoires in COVID-19 (dated by TCRdb to the early 2020s). In terms of the full investigation: The collaborator samples originated in the United States, Italy and Spain and spanned the acute and convalescent phases of COVID-19. Subjects who had been exposed to COVID-19, were actively infected with it, or had recovered from it provided the deeply sampled blood TCRbeta repertoires that made up the dataset. The repertoires were released in a freely available public database intended as a resource for research on the immune response to SARS-CoV-2. The prospective study material was composed of cDNA or gDNA derived from T cells, B-cell-depleted T cells, or PBMCs. Samples were obtained from the ongoing ImmuneRACE study (first 160 participants) and from over 1,000 subjects provided by 6 global collaborators. HLA class I and class II types, where available, came from metadata supplied by the sample provider rather than from assay-based typing. Nearly every sample came with metadata listing a de-identified subject ID, COVID-19 status, age in years and sex.

The collaborating institutions used their own protocols to collect whole blood in K2EDTA tubes. For TCRbeta analysis, collaborators shipped samples in one of three forms: frozen whole blood, isolated PBMCs, or DNA extracted from either of those sample types. Notes on this clone: No antigen is known for it. Base qualities are not recorded, but no much larger clone differs from it by a single base.

General conclusions and limits of the study: Clinical and demographic metadata were provided uncurated, with the amount varying by source and participant.

The immunoSEQ Assay, a bias-controlled multiplex PCR, was used to amplify TCRbeta CDR3 regions from genomic DNA. As for the original processing: The number of nucleated cells in each sample was estimated from the amplification of reference gene primers within the assay. To quantify the absolute abundance of each unique TCRbeta CDR3 rearrangement, sequence reads were collapsed and filtered. For each sample, productive Simpson clonality was calculated as the square root of Simpson's diversity index over productive rearrangements. TCRdb carries this immuneACCESS record with in-frame sequences only. Its versions omit some clonotypes, under half of them owing to an unresolved V gene in the studies checked, with the rest unexplained. Clonal size and the V and J genes are those of that table, whereas D and trimming came from the DNA. Counted in this sample were 60,000 to 95,000 clones; 80% to 90% of them appeared once. The ten largest make up around 5.8% of the sample.

The CDR3, cysteine through phenylalanine, is 15 amino acids long. Only the CDR3 portion is preserved as DNA: 45 bases, with reading frame beginning at the first base. Taken from the germline V gene, the CDR1 and CDR2 loops are KGHDR and SFDVKD. V and J are truncated by 2 bases and 4 bases respectively, leaving an intervening sequence of 13 bases. The sequence came from a woman in her fifties or sixties with acute or convalescent COVID-19. Sequenced input: peripheral blood. This chain is built from TRBV24-1 and TRBJ2-5, and TRBD2 may be the D gene, going by 5 matching bases. The DNA sequence is TGTGCCACCAGTGATTCTAGACGAGGAGGAGAGACCCAGTACTTC. The translation is CATSDSRRGGETQYF.